This T cell receptor beta chain appears in the sequencing data of a study of Ad26.COV2.S vaccination and SARS-CoV-2 variants. Treatment described: 19 received Ad26.COV2.S at low or high dose, single or two shots; a few received placebo; per-sample allocation not given. Samples came from day 63 after the first vaccine or placebo injection. In the vaccine, an Ad26 vector expressed the SARS-CoV-2 spike of the Wuhan strain. The CDR3 sequence is 12 residues long. Trimming took 3 bases from V and 6 from J, leaving 8 bases between them. In germline, CDR1 is ENHRY, CDR2 SYGVKD. Clones were sequenced by immunoSEQ multiplex PCR, and TCRdb holds only the in-frame ones, with some missing. The data hold a few hundred thousand clones, with 80% to 95% observed a single time.

Sequencing was performed on peripheral blood, taken in a trial of Ad26.COV2.S vaccine versus placebo. This TCR came from a person aged 18-65 years who received the Ad26.COV2.S COVID-19 vaccine or a placebo. The chain recombines TRBV10-3 with TRBJ1-1, with D tentatively TRBD1 (5 bases). For the CDR3, the DNA is TGTGCCATCAGTGATGACAGTTCTGAAGCTTTCTTT. It translates to CAISDDSSEAFF.